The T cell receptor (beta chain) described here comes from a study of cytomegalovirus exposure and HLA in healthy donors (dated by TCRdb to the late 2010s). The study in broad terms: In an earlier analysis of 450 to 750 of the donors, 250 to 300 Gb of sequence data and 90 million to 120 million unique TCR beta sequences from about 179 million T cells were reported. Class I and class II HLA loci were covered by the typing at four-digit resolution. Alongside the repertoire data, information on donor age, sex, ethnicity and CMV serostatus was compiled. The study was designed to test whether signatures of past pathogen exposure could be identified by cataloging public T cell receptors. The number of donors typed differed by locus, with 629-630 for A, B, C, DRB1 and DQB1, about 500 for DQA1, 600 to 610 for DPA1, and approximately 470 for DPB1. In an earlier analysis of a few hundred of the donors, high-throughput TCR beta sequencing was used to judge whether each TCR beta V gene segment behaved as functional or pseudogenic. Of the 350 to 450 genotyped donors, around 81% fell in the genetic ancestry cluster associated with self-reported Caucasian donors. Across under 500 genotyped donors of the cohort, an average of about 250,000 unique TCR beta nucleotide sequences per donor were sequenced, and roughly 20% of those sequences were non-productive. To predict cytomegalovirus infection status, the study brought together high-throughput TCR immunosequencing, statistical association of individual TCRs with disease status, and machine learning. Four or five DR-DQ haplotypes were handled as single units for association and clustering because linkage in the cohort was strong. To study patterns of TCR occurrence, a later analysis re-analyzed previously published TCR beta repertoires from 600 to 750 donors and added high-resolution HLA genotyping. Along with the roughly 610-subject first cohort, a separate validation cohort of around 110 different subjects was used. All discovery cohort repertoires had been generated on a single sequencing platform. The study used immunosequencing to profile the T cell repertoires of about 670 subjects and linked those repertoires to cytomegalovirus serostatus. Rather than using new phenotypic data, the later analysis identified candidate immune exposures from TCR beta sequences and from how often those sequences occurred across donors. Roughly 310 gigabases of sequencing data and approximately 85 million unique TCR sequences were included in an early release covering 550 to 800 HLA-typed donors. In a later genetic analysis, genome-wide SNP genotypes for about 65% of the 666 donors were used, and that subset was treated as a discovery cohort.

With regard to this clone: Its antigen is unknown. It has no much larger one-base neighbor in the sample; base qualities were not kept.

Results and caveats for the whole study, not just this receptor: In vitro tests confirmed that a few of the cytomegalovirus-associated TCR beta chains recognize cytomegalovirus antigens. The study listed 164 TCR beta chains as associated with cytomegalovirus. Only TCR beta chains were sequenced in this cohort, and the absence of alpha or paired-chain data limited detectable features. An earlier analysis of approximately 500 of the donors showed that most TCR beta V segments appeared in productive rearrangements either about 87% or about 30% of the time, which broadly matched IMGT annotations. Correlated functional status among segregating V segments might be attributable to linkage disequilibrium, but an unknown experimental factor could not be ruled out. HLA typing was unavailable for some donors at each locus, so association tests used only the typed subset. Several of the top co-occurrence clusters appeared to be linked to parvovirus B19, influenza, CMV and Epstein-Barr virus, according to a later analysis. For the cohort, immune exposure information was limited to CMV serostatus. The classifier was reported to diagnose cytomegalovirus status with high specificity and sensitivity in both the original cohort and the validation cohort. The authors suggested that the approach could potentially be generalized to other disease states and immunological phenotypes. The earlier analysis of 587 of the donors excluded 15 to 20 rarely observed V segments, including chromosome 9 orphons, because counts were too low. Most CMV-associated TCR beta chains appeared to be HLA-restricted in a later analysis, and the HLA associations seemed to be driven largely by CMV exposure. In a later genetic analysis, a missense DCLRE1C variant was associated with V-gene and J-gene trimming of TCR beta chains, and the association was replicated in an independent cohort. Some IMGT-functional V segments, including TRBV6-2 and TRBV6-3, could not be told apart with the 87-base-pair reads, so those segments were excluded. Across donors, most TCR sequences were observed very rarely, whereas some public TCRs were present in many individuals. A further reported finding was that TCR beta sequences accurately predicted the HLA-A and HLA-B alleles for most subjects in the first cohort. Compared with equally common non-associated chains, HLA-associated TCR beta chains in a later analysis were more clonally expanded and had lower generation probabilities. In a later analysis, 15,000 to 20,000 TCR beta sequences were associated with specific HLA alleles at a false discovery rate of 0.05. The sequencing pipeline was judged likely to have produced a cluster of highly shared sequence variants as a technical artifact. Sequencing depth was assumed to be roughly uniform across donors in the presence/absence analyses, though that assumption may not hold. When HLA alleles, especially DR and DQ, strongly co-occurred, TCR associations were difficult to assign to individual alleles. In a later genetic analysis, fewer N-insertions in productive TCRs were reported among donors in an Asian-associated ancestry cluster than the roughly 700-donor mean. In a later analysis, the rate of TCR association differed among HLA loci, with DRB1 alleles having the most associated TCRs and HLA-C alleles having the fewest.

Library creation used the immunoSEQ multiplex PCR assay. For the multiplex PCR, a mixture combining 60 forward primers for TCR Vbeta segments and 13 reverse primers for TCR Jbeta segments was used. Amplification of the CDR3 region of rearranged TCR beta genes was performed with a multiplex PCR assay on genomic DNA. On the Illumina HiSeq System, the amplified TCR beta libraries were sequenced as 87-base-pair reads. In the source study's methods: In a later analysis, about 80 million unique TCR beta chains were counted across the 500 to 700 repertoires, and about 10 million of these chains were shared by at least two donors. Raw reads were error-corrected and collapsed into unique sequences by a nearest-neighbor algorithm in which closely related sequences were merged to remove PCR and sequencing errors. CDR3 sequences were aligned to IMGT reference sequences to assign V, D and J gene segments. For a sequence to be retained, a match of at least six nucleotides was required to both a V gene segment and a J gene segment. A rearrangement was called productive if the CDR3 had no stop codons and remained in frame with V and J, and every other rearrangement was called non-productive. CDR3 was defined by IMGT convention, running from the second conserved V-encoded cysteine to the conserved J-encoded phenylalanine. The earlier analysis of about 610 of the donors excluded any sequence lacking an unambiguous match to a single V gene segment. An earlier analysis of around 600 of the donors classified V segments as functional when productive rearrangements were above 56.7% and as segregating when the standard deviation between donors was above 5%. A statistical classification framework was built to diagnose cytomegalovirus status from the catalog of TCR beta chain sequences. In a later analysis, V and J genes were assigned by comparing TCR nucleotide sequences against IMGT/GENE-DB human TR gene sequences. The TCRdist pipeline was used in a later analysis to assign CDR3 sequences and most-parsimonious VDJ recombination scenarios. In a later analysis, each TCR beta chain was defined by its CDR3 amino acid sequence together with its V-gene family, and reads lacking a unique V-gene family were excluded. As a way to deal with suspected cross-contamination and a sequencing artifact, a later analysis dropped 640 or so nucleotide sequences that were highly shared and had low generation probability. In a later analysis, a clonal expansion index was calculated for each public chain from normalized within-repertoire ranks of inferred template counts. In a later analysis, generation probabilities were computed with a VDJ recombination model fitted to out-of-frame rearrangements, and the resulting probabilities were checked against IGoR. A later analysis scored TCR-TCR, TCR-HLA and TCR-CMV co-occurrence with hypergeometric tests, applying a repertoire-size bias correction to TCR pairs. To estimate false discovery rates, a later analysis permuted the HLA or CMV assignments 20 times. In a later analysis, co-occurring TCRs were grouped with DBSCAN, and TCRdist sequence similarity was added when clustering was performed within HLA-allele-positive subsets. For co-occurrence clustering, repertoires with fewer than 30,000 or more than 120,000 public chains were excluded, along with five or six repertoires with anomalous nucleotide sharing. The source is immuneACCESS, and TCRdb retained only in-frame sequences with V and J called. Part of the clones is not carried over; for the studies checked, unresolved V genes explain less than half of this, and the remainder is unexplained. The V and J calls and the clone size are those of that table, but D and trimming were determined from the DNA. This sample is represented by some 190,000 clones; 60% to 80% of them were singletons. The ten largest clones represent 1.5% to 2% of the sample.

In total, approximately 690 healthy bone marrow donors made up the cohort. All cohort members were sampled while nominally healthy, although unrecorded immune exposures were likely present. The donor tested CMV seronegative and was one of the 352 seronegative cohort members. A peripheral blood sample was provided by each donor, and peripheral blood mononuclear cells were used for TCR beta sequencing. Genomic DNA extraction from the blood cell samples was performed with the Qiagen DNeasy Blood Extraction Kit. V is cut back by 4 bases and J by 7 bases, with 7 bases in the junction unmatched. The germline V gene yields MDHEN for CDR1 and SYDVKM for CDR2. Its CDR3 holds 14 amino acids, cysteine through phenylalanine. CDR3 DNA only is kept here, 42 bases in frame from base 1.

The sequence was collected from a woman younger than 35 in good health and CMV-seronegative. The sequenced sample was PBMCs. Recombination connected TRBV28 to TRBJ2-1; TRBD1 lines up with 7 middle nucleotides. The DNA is TGTGCCAGCAGTTCCTACAGGGGTTTGAATGAGCAGTTCTTC. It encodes CASSSYRGLNEQFF.